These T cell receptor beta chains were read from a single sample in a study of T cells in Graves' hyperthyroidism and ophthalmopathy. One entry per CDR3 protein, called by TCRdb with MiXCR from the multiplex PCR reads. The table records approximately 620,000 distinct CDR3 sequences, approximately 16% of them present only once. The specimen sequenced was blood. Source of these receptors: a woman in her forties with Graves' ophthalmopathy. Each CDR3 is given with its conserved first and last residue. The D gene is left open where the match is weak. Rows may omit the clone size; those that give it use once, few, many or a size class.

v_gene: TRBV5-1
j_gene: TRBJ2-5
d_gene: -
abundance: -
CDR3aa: CASSLRISETQYF
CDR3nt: TGCGCCAGCAGCTTGAGGATATCAGAGACCCAGTACTTC

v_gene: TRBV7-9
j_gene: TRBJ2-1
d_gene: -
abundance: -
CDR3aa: CASSSSGSNEQFF
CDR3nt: TGTGCCAGCAGCTCGTCAGGATCCAATGAGCAGTTCTTC

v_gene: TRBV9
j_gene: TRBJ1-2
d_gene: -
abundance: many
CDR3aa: CASSVETTGIYGYTF
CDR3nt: TGTGCCAGCAGCGTAGAGACCACAGGGATCTATGGCTACACCTTC

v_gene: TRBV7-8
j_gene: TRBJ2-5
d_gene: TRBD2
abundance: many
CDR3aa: CASSPSSGQETQYF
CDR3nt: TGTGCCAGCAGCCCTTCTAGCGGCCAAGAGACCCAGTACTTC

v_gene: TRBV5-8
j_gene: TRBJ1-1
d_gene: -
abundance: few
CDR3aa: CASRFRGGAAEAFF
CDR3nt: TGTGCCAGCAGATTTAGAGGGGGTGCCGCTGAAGCTTTCTTT

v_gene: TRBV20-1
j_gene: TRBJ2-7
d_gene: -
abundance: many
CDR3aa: CSANLVSYEQYF
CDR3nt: TGCAGTGCTAACCTAGTCTCCTACGAGCAGTACTTC

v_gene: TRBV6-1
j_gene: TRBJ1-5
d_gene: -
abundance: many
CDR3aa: CASSEDVGDSNQPQHF
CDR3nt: TGTGCCAGCAGTGAAGACGTCGGGGACTCCAATCAGCCCCAGCATTTT

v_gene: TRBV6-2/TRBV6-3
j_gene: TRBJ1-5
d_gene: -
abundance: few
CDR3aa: CASSIMAWGNQPQHF
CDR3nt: TGTGCCAGTAGTATTATGGCTTGGGGGAATCAGCCCCAGCATTTT

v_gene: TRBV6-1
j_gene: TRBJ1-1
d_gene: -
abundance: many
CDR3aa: CASSAGTRAFF
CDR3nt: TGTGCCAGCAGTGCAGGGACTCGAGCTTTCTTT

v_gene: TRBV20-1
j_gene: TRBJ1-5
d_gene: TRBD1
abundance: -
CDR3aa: CSAQTGDSNQPQHF
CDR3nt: TGCAGTGCCCAAACAGGGGACAGCAATCAGCCCCAGCATTTT

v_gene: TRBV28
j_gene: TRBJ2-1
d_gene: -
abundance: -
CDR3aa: CASNRADNNEQFF
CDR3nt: TGTGCCAGCAATCGGGCAGACAACAATGAGCAGTTCTTC

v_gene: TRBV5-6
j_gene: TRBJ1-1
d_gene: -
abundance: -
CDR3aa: CASSLWEVEVEAFF
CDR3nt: TGTGCCAGCAGCTTGTGGGAGGTTGAAGTTGAAGCTTTCTTT

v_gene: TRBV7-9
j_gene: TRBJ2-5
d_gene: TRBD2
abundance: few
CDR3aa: CASSFLAGGQETQYF
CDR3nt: TGTGCCAGCAGCTTTTTAGCGGGGGGACAAGAGACCCAGTACTTC

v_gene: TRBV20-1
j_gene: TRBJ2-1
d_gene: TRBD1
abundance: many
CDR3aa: CSASDLSGTGVNEQFF
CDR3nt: TGCAGTGCTAGCGATCTCTCCGGGACAGGGGTAAATGAGCAGTTCTTC

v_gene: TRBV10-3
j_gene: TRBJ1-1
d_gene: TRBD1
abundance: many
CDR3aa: CAIRDPGQGDTEAFF
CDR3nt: TGTGCCATCAGAGACCCTGGACAGGGAGACACTGAAGCTTTCTTT

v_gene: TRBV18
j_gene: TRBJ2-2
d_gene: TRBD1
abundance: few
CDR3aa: CASSPRQGVHTGELFF
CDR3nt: TGTGCCAGCTCACCCAGACAGGGCGTACACACCGGGGAGCTGTTTTTT

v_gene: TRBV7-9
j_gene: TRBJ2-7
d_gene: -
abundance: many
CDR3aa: CASSSHARSPWEQYF
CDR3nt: TGTGCCAGCAGCTCGCACGCTAGAAGTCCATGGGAGCAGTACTTC

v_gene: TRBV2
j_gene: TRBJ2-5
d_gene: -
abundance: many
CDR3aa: CASSAWQGGETQYF
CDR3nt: TGTGCCAGCAGTGCTTGGCAGGGGGGAGAGACCCAGTACTTC

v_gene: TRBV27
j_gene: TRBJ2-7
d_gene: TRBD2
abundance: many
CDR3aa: CASKGLAGGEHEQYF
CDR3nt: TGTGCCAGCAAGGGACTAGCGGGAGGAGAACACGAGCAGTACTTC

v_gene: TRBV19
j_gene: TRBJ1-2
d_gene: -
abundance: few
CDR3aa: CASSVAALTGSMRGYTF
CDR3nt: TGTGCCAGTAGTGTTGCCGCCTTGACAGGATCTATGCGCGGCTACACCTTC

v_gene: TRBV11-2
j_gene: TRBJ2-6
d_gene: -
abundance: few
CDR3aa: CASSFRETGANVLTF
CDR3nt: TGTGCCAGCAGCTTTCGGGAGACTGGGGCCAACGTCCTGACTTTC

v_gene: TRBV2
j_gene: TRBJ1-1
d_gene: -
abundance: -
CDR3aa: CASTLPGVTEAFF
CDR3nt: TGTGCCAGCACCCTACCAGGGGTTACTGAAGCTTTCTTT

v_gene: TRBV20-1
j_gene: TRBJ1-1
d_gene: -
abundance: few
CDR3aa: CSVPIQENTEAFF
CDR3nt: TGCAGTGTCCCCATACAGGAGAACACTGAAGCTTTCTTT

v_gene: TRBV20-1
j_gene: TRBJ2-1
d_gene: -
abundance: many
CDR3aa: CSASSTGSSRLWEQFF
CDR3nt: TGCAGTGCTAGTTCCACAGGGTCTTCCAGGTTGTGGGAGCAGTTCTTC

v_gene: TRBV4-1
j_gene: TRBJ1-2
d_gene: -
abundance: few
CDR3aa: CASSHPVGENYGYTF
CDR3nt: TGCGCCAGCAGCCATCCCGTAGGCGAAAACTATGGCTACACCTTC

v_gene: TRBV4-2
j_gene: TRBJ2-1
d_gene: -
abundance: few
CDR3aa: CASSPLSGGTYNEQFF
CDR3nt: TGTGCCAGCAGCCCGCTTAGCGGCGGGACCTACAATGAGCAGTTCTTC

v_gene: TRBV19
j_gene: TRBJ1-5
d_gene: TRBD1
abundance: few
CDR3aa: CAAGQARSRNQPQHF
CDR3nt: TGTGCCGCGGGACAGGCCCGGAGTAGGAATCAGCCCCAGCATTTT

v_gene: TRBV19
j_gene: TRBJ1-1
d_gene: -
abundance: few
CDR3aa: CASSGAYLLEAFF
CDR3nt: TGTGCCAGTAGTGGGGCGTACCTACTTGAAGCTTTCTTT

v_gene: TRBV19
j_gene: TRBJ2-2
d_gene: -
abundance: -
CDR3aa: CASSIETAGELFF
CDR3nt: TGTGCCAGTAGTATAGAGACAGCCGGGGAGCTGTTTTTT

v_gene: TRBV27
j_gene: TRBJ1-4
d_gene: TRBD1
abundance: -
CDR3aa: CASSVIPPGGNEKLLF
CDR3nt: TGTGCCAGCAGCGTCATTCCCCCAGGGGGGAATGAAAAACTGCTTTTT

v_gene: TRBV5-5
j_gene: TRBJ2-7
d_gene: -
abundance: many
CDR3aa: CASSFSVVSNEQYF
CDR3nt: TGTGCCAGCAGCTTTTCGGTGGTATCGAACGAGCAGTACTTC

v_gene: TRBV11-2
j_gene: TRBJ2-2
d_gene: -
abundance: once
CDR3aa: CASSLAYLNTGELFF
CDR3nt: TGTGCCAGCAGCTTAGCTTACCTAAACACCGGGGAGCTGTTTTTT

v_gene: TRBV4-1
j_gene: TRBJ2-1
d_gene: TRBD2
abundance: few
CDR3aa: CASSQFLAVSYNEQFF
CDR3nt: TGCGCCAGCAGCCAATTTCTAGCGGTCTCCTACAATGAGCAGTTCTTC

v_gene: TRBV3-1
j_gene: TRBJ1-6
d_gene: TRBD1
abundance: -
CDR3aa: CASSQEGTGEDSPLHF
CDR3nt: TGTGCCAGCAGCCAAGAAGGGACAGGGGAAGACTCACCCCTCCACTTT

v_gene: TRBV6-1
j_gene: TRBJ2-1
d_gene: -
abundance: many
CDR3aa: CASTEGEDGANEQFF
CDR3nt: TGTGCCAGCACCGAAGGTGAGGACGGGGCCAATGAGCAGTTCTTC

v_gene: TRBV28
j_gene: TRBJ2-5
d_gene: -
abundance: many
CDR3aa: CASSFVGALETQYF
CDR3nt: TGTGCCAGCAGTTTTGTGGGGGCGCTGGAGACCCAGTACTTC

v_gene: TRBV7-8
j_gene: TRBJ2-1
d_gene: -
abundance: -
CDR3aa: CASRTLGGIYNEQFF
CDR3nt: TGTGCCAGCAGAACCCTCGGGGGCATATACAATGAGCAGTTCTTC

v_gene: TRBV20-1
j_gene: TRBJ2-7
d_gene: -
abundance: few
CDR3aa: CSASHREGDEQYF
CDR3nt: TGCAGTGCATCCCACAGGGAGGGGGACGAGCAGTACTTC

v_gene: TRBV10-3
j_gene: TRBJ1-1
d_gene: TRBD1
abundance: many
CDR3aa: CAISTQDRGPTEAFF
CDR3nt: TGTGCCATCAGTACCCAGGACAGGGGACCCACTGAAGCTTTCTTT

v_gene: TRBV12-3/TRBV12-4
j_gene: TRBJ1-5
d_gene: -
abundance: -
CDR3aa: CASSLWYSNQPQHF
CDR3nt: TGTGCCAGCAGTTTGTGGTATAGCAATCAGCCCCAGCATTTT

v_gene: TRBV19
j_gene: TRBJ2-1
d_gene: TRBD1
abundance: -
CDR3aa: CASTMDRDSYNEQFF
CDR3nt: TGTGCCAGTACCATGGACAGGGACTCCTACAATGAGCAGTTCTTC

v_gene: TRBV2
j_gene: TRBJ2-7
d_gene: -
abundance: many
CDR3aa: CASSENGYEQYF
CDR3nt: TGTGCCAGCAGTGAAAACGGTTACGAGCAGTACTTC

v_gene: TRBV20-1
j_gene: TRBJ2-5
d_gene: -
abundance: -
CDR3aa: CSASGGATGETQYF
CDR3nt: TGCAGTGCTAGTGGGGGGGCTACCGGGGAGACCCAGTACTTC

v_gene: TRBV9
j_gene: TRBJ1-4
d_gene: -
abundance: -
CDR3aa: CASSVQAGAVEKLFF
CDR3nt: TGTGCCAGCAGCGTACAGGCAGGGGCGGTGGAAAAACTGTTTTTT

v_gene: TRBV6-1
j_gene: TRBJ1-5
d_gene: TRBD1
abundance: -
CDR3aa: CASSDPRQGALVQPQHF
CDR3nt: TGTGCCAGCAGTGACCCTAGACAGGGGGCATTAGTTCAGCCCCAGCATTTT

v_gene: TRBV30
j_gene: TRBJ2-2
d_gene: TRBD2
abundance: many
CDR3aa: CACRPGGNTGELFF
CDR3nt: TGTGCCTGTAGGCCGGGGGGGAACACCGGGGAGCTGTTTTTT

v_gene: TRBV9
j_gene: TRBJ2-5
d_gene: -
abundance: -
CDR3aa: CASSVDFRETQYF
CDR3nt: TGTGCCAGCAGCGTAGATTTCCGGGAGACCCAGTACTTC